This T cell receptor (beta chain) derives from a study of T cells in Graves' hyperthyroidism and ophthalmopathy. Regarding the study as a whole: Most thyroid-expanded clonotypes above 0.001 were also found in blood. A model of 13 V-J features distinguished ophthalmopathy from stable hyperthyroidism.

V lost 1 base and J lost 5; bases outside the gene matches: 11. Germline CDR1 reads DFQATT; CDR2 reads SNEGSKA (reference sequence). This CDR3 comprises 18 residues. A note on this clonotype: The antigen remains undetermined.

RNA transcripts gave rise to amplified TCR beta CDR3 regions. The primer set for the first-round RT-PCR of the TCR CDR3 was HTBI. TCRdb reprocessed the multiplex PCR reads with MiXCR, giving one entry per CDR3 protein. The sample lists 490,000 or so distinct CDR3 sequences, around 16% occurring once. This receptor was identified in a woman aged 25 to 39 with Graves' ophthalmopathy. The rearrangement joins TRBV20-1 to TRBJ2-5, with 15 nucleotides matching TRBD2. The sample was blood. The CDR3, as DNA: TGCAGTGCTAGAGGGACTAGCGGGAGGGCTCGGGGGTTGGAGACCCAGTACTTC. Amino acid sequence: CSARGTSGRARGLETQYF.